This T cell receptor (beta chain) was identified during a study of blood T cell repertoires in COVID-19. Study information: Both acute and convalescent COVID-19 samples were obtained from the United States, Italy and Spain.

As handled by the study authors: Using reference gene primer amplification, nucleated cell counts were estimated. The repertoire was sequenced with immunoSEQ multiplex PCR; TCRdb's copy has only in-frame clones and lacks some. That table supplies the V and J calls and clone size; D and trimming were determined from the DNA. This sample carries 200,000 to 250,000 clones, more than 80% of them seen once, and the ten largest clones take 1.3%. V was clipped by 3 bases and J by 2 bases; unmatched bases: 4. Germline assignment: CDR1 LNHDA and CDR2 SQIVND (reference sequence). The CDR3 is 15 amino acids. Seattle researchers signed up patients amid active infection and tracked them longitudinally.

The TCR sequence derives from a woman aged 30 to 39 with COVID-19, enrolled during active disease. Sequencing was carried out using peripheral blood. The chain employs TRBV19 and TRBJ2-3; 8 positions match TRBD2. In nucleotides, the CDR3 is TGTGCCAGTAGTATGGGACTAGGGCACACAGATACGCAGTATTTT. This sequence encodes CASSMGLGHTDTQYF.